The 17 T cell receptor beta chains below come from one sample, sequenced in a study of STAT5B mutations in CD4+ large granular lymphocyte leukemia. Libraries were prepared by immunoSEQ multiplex PCR; TCRdb keeps only in-frame clonotypes and omits some of them. Among roughly 30,000 clones listed, 76% were seen once. The sample taken for sequencing was CD4+ T cells from blood buffy coats. The receptors come from a human donor in good health.

This rearrangement joins TRBV10-3 to TRBJ1-2, with TRBD1 identical over 7 bases. The CDR3 has 15 residues. V lost 10 bases, J lost 7 bases, and 18 bases stayed unmatched. Germline lookup yields CDR1 ENHRY and CDR2 SYGVKD. The CDR3, as DNA: TGTGCCACCCGATCAGGGGGGGACCCTTTTGGTGGCTACACCTTC. Its translation is CATRSGGDPFGGYTF.

The chain is built from TRBV19 and TRBJ2-1; D is perhaps TRBD2 (9 bases). The germline V gene encodes CDR1 LNHDA and CDR2 SQIVND (reference sequence). The V and J ends lost 5 bases and 8 bases respectively, with 22 bases between them. The CDR3 covers 16 residues. CDR3 protein: CASSPRGGRGLDEQFF. CDR3 bases: TGTGCCAGTAGTCCGCGGGGGGGCAGGGGGCTCGATGAGCAGTTCTTC.

J is TRBJ2-7 and V is TRBV7-2, with TRBD2 matching 14 bases. V trimming: 4 bases; J trimming: 3 bases; junction bases outside the gene matches: 5. The germline V gene encodes CDR1 SGHTA and CDR2 FQGNSA. This CDR3 is built from 16 residues. CDR3 region: CASSSGLAGGIYEQYF. For the CDR3, the DNA is TGTGCCAGCAGCTCCGGACTAGCGGGAGGTATCTACGAGCAGTACTTC.

The rearrangement links TRBV5-6 to TRBJ2-5, with TRBD1 as a possible D gene (6 bases). The CDR3 covers 15 residues. V was cut by 1 base and J by 5 bases, with 15 bases left in between. CDR1 is SGHDT, CDR2 YYEEEE, per germline. The CDR3 nucleotides read TGTGCCAGCAGCTTGAGGCGGTTAGGGGGTGAGACCCAGTACTTC. It encodes CASSLRRLGGETQYF.

This clone appeared a few times. This rearrangement joins TRBV29-1 to TRBJ1-1; no clear D gene. This CDR3 contains 13 residues. Germline lookup yields CDR1 SQVTM and CDR2 ANQGSEA. This CDR3 is CTFDPGRNTEAFF. The CDR3 DNA reads as TGCACCTTCGACCCTGGGAGAAACACTGAAGCTTTCTTT.

The CDR3 DNA reads TGTGCCAGCAGGGGACTAGCGATTGGCAATGAGCAGTTCTTC. Protein product: CASRGLAIGNEQFF. V usage is TRBV28 and J usage is TRBJ2-1; 10 positions match TRBD2. The CDR3 length is 14 residues. The junction had 5 bases not matched to a gene; V was cut back by 6 bases and J by 6 bases. Germline CDR1 MDHEN, CDR2 SYDVKM.

The J gene is TRBJ2-4, the V gene TRBV28; tentatively, D is TRBD1 (6 bases). Germline lookup yields CDR1 MDHEN and CDR2 SYDVKM. The ends were cut back, 6 bases at V and 4 bases at J, with 10 bases in the middle. The CDR3 is 13 residues long. The CDR3 protein is CASRGHGKNIQYF. DNA for the CDR3: TGTGCCAGCAGGGGACATGGTAAAAACATTCAGTACTTC. Supplemented by reference TRBV28 and TRBJ2-4, the full variable domain reads DVKVTQSSRYLVKRTGEKVFLECVQDMDHENMFWYRQDPGLGLRLIYFSYDVKMKEKGDIPEGYSVSREKKERFSLILESASTNQTSMYLCASRGHGKNIQYFGAGTRLSVL.

V usage is TRBV6-5 and J usage is TRBJ2-1; D possibly corresponds to TRBD2 (5 bases). Germline V lookup: CDR1 MNHEY, CDR2 SVGAGI. The CDR3 sequence is 15 residues long. V shed 0 bases and J shed 7 bases, with 13 bases lying between them. In nucleotides, the CDR3 is TGTGCCAGCAGTTACTCCGGCCCCCCGGGGAATGAGCAGTTCTTC. Encoded protein: CASSYSGPPGNEQFF.

The chain has TRBV9 and TRBJ2-4; TRBD2 agrees at 8 bases. J lost 0 bases, V lost 0 bases, and 11 bases had no gene match. Germline V CDR1 and CDR2: SGDLS, YYNGEE. The CDR3 is 19 residues long. This chain's CDR3 is CASSVGASGGALAKNIQYF. Here the CDR3 DNA reads TGTGCCAGCAGCGTAGGGGCGAGCGGGGGAGCCCTAGCCAAAAACATTCAGTACTTC.

V gene TRBV19 combines with J gene TRBJ1-3; D is possibly TRBD1 (6 bases). Germline V CDR1 and CDR2: LNHDA, SQIVND (reference sequence). The CDR3 covers 18 residues. The V gene lost 8 bases and the J gene lost 0 bases, with 23 bases spanning the gap. In nucleotides, the CDR3 is TGTGCCAGTCGTAAATTTGAGACAGGCCCCTTCTCTGGAAACACCATATATTTT. It codes for CASRKFETGPFSGNTIYF.

The chain joins TRBV4-3 to TRBJ1-2; tentatively, D is TRBD1 (6 bases). Germline CDR1 LGHNA, CDR2 YSLEER. This CDR3 has 15 amino acids. The germline V and J ends were trimmed by 0 bases and 0 bases, with 8 bases remaining between them. The CDR3 sequence is CASSQDTGSNYGYTF. CDR3 DNA sequence: TGCGCCAGCAGCCAAGATACAGGGTCTAACTATGGCTACACCTTC.

The J gene is TRBJ1-5, the V gene TRBV30; D perhaps matches TRBD1 (5 bases). Germline V gives CDR1 GTSNPN, CDR2 SVGIG (reference sequence). With 3 bases removed from V and 2 bases from J, the gap between germline ends came to 11 bases. This CDR3 region has 14 residues. The CDR3 loop reads CAWSGGLGNQPQHF. The CDR3 bases are TGTGCCTGGAGCGGGGGACTAGGCAATCAGCCCCAGCATTTT.

The chain uses TRBV6-1 and TRBJ1-1; D not certain. The CDR3 length is 14 residues. Germline V gene data show CDR1 as MNHNS and CDR2 as SASEGT. Trimming removed 6 bases from V and 5 bases from J, with 16 bases in between. The CDR3 is CASRPGVVSTEAFF. DNA for the CDR3: TGTGCCAGCAGGCCCGGGGTGGTGAGTACTGAAGCTTTCTTT.

The chain carries TRBV7-2 and TRBJ2-3; TRBD2 agrees at 9 bases. V lost 6 bases, J lost 4 bases, and 8 bases stayed unmatched. The CDR3 has 15 amino acids. In germline, CDR1 is SGHTA, CDR2 FQGNSA. The CDR3 is CASRFWAGGADTQYF. In DNA form, the CDR3 reads TGTGCCAGCAGATTCTGGGCGGGAGGGGCAGATACGCAGTATTTT.

The chain couples TRBV6-1 to TRBJ2-2; 8 nucleotides line up with TRBD1. V gave up 6 bases and J gave up 0 bases; unmatched junction bases: 3. The CDR3 covers 15 residues. Germline lookup yields CDR1 MNHNS and CDR2 SASEGT. CDR3 bases: TGTGCCAGCAGATGGGACAGGACGAACACCGGGGAGCTGTTTTTT. It is translated as CASRWDRTNTGELFF.

The chain uses TRBV7-2 and TRBJ2-5; TRBD1 matches at 9 bases. The V gene's germline CDR1 is SGHTA and CDR2 FQGNSA. J was trimmed by 5 bases and V by 3 bases; bases with no gene match: 4. The CDR3 totals 14 residues. The CDR3 DNA reads as TGTGCCAGCAGCTTTACAGGGGGCGGGGAGACCCAGTACTTC. Its protein product is CASSFTGGGETQYF.

This chain links TRBV6-1 with TRBJ2-1; tentatively, D is TRBD2 (7 bases). This CDR3 has 15 residues. V was cut by 7 bases and J by 3 bases, with 16 bases left in between. Per germline, CDR1 MNHNS and CDR2 SASEGT. CDR3 bases: TGTGCCAGCATAAGAAGGGGGGGGCTCTACAATGAGCAGTTCTTC. This sequence encodes CASIRRGGLYNEQFF.